This record covers a single TCR beta chain. This clone was observed once. Its binding antigen is unknown. The sample holds no much larger clone one base away, and base qualities are not on file. Deletion took 4 bases off V and 11 bases off J, with a span of 14 bases between the germline ends. CDR1 and CDR2, per the germline V gene, are MNHEY and SVGAGI. Spanning cysteine to phenylalanine, the CDR3 consists of 12 amino acids. CDR3 DNA only is kept here, 36 bases in frame from base 1. The data derive from a study of a mutant IDH1 vaccine in newly diagnosed glioma (dated by TCRdb to the early 2020s). Some background on the complete study: Patients were given eight vaccinations, in weeks 1, 3, 5, 7, 11, 15, 19 and 23, which matched visits V03 through V10. Vaccination was initiated 4-6 weeks after radiotherapy alone, or concurrently with temozolomide cycles in the chemotherapy-containing groups. The roughly 33 treated patients were roughly 62% male and roughly 40% female, with a mean age of approximately 40 years. Before enrollment, patients had received standard therapy of radiotherapy alone, temozolomide alone, or radiochemotherapy with temozolomide; most received the combination. Peripheral blood was drawn at six visits: V03 (baseline), V05, V07, V10, V12 and V13. For exploratory analyses, longitudinal TCRB deep sequencing was carried out in roughly 25 treated patients wherever samples were available.

The library was built by means of the immunoSEQ multiplex PCR assay. Rearranged TCR beta chain sequences were amplified using the hsTCRB Kit according to the manufacturer's protocol. TCRB libraries were sequenced on an Illumina MiSeq. As for the authors' bioinformatics: Demultiplexing, trimming and gene mapping were performed with the kit vendor's proprietary platform. TCRdb retrieved this table from immuneACCESS and kept in-frame rearrangements only. Not all clones are present; in checked studies, unresolved V genes account for under half, and no reason is known for the remainder. The DNA was the basis for D and trimming; V, J and clone size are from that table. The sample data list more than 25,000 clones, and roughly 87% of these were observed just once. The top ten clonotypes cover about 3.5% of the sample. In light of the paper, this sample's time point label describes: week 5, during vaccination. A 20-mer mutant IDH1 peptide at 300 micrograms in Montanide made up each vaccine dose, which was injected subcutaneously together with topical imiquimod. Newly diagnosed WHO grade 3 or 4 IDH1-mutant astrocytomas showing loss of nuclear ATRX were present in the donors. The samples were drawn from NOA16, a multicentre, single-arm, open-label phase I trial in Germany that tested a mutant IDH1 peptide vaccine in humans for the first time. Genomic DNA for TCRB sequencing was isolated from EDTA blood with the DNeasy Blood and Tissue Kit.

Broad study findings and their caveats: Across multiple MHC alleles, vaccine-induced immune responses were seen in around 93% of patients. According to the authors, sample limitations meant that analyses of patient blood samples could not be reproduced. Availability determined which PBMC samples were chosen for TCRB deep sequencing. No apparent relationship was observed between pseudoprogression and alterations in the top peripheral T cell clonotypes detected by TCRB sequencing.

The source of this sequence is a woman aged 40 to 55 with glioma. Some clones in this sample may be carry-over from other donors' samples. The chain is encoded by TRBV6-5 joined to TRBJ2-5; the D gene cannot be resolved reliably. The sequences come from peripheral blood mononuclear cells (PBMCs), collected from a glioma patient whose treatment included an IDH1 peptide vaccine. Read as DNA, the sequence is TGTGCCAGCAGTTCGCCCCTTGGGGTGCAGTACTTC. It translates to CASSSPLGVQYF.